These 23 T cell receptor beta chains originate from one sample sequenced in a study of T cells after posttransplantation cyclophosphamide. A marrow graft followed busulfan-fludarabine conditioning, with cyclophosphamide on days +3 and +4. Here immunoSEQ multiplex PCR was the method, and the copy in TCRdb shows in-frame clones only, minus some. The table shows about 22,000 clones, with 86% occurring only once. The sequences come from PBMCs, collected after allogeneic stem cell transplant with posttransplant cyclophosphamide. The receptors stem from a female patient between 30 and 40 years old who received an allogeneic stem cell transplant from an unrelated donor, was CMV-positive, and had no GVHD. Some of these T cells may belong to the graft donor.

The rearrangement links TRBV23-1 to TRBJ2-7; TRBD1 aligns across 11 bases. TRBV23-1 is sorted into the ORF group, with uncertain function. The CDR3 has 14 residues. V lost 2 bases and J lost 3; bases outside the gene matches: 0. CDR3 sequence (DNA): TGCGCCAGCAGTCAAGGGACAGGGGGCTACGAGCAGTACTTC. Encoded protein: CASSQGTGGYEQYF.

The chain has TRBV28 and TRBJ1-2, with D perhaps matching TRBD1 (5 bases). Trimming cost V 6 bases and J 2 bases, with 10 bases left between them. This CDR3 contains 13 residues. The V gene's germline CDR1 is MDHEN and CDR2 SYDVKM. CDR3: CASSPGLNYGYTF. CDR3 DNA: TGTGCCAGCAGCCCAGGGTTAAACTATGGCTACACCTTC.

The CDR3 DNA is TGTGCCAGCAGCCTGTCCCCCGTGCACAGGGATATCCATGGCTACACCTTC. This gives the protein CASSLSPVHRDIHGYTF. This rearrangement joins TRBV7-9 to TRBJ1-2; D possibly corresponds to TRBD1 (6 bases). Trimming removed 5 bases from V and 6 bases from J, with 25 bases in between. From germline, CDR1 is SEHNR and CDR2 FQNEAQ (reference sequence). This CDR3 spans 17 amino acids. The whole variable domain, filled in from reference TRBV7-9 and TRBJ1-2, reads DTGVSQNPRHKITKRGQNVTFRCDPISEHNRLYWYRQTLGQGPEFLTYFQNEAQLEKSRLLSDRFSAERPKGSFSTLEIQRTEQGDSAMYLCASSLSPVHRDIHGYTFGSGTRLTVV.

The chain couples TRBV11-2 to TRBJ2-5, with D maybe TRBD1 (5 bases). Germline assignment: CDR1 SGHAT and CDR2 FQNNGV. The CDR3 sequence is 16 residues long. Trimming stripped 5 bases from V and 5 bases from J, with 21 bases between. In nucleotides, the CDR3 is TGTGCCAGCAGCGTAAACGTCAGGGTGGGCAGCGAGACCCAGTACTTC. As protein: CASSVNVRVGSETQYF.

The V and J genes are TRBV18 and TRBJ1-4, with a weak D call TRBD1 (5 bases). Trimming took 3 bases from V and 7 from J, leaving 12 bases between them. The germline V gene has CDR1 KGHSH and CDR2 LQKENI. The CDR3 has 14 amino acids. This chain's CDR3 is CASSPRTGGEKLFF. DNA of the CDR3: TGTGCCAGCTCACCTAGGACCGGGGGTGAAAAACTGTTTTTT.

This chain joins TRBV5-1 and TRBJ1-3, with D perhaps matching TRBD1 (6 bases). The CDR3 consists of 16 residues. Germline V lookup: CDR1 SGHRS, CDR2 YFSETQ. Trimming left V 5 bases short and J 0 bases short, with 15 bases between. Written as DNA, the CDR3 is TGCGCCAGCAGATATTCAGGGGATTCCTCTGGAAACACCATATATTTT. Its protein product is CASRYSGDSSGNTIYF.

V gene TRBV7-2 combines with J gene TRBJ1-5; 7 bases line up with TRBD1. The CDR3 length is 13 residues. Germline V CDR1 and CDR2: SGHTA, FQGNSA. V lost 5 bases and J lost 2; bases outside the gene matches: 0. CDR3 in DNA: TGTGCCAGCAGCCAGGGGGGCAATCAGCCCCAGCATTTT. Protein product: CASSQGGNQPQHF.

The V call is TRBV7-3, the J call TRBJ2-7; D perhaps matches TRBD1 (5 bases). The CDR3 spans 15 residues. Trimming stripped 3 bases from V and 1 base from J, with 13 bases between. CDR1 is SGHTA, CDR2 FQGTGA, per germline. The CDR3 is CASSLGPPLSYEQYF. The DNA for the CDR3 is TGTGCCAGCAGCTTGGGGCCACCCTTATCCTACGAGCAGTACTTC. The entire variable domain, with the rest obtained from reference TRBV7-3 and TRBJ2-7, is as follows: GAGVSQTPSNKVTEKGKYVELRCDPISGHTALYWYRQSLGQGPEFLIYFQGTGAADDSGLPNDRFFAVRPEGSVSTLKIQRTERGDSAVYLCASSLGPPLSYEQYFGPGTRLTVT.

The chain recombines TRBV5-1 with TRBJ2-3; TRBD2 matches at 7 bases. This CDR3 comprises 15 residues. Germline-derived CDR1 and CDR2 are SGHRS and YFSETQ. J gave up 2 bases and V 5 bases, and 8 bases lay outside the gene matches. CDR3 sequence: CASRYAGDYTDTQYF. Here the CDR3 DNA reads TGCGCCAGCAGATATGCGGGGGACTACACAGATACGCAGTATTTT.

This clone was seen only a few times. The chain joins TRBV27 to TRBJ2-7, with D possibly being TRBD1 (6 bases). The germline gives CDR1 MNHEY, CDR2 SMNVEV (reference sequence). Trimming removed 3 bases from V and 2 bases from J, with 11 bases in between. This CDR3 is built from 14 residues. The CDR3 DNA sequence: TGTGCCAGCAGTTTTTCCAGGGGTACCTACGAGCAGTACTTC. Protein: CASSFSRGTYEQYF.

This chain uses TRBV4-3 with TRBJ2-7; TRBD2 agrees at 8 bases. The CDR3 contains 15 residues. V gave up 0 bases and J gave up 6 bases; unmatched junction bases: 7. The germline gives CDR1 LGHNA, CDR2 YSLEER. CDR3 sequence: CASSQDGRAGAEQYF. The DNA of the CDR3 is TGCGCCAGCAGCCAAGATGGAAGAGCGGGGGCCGAGCAGTACTTC.

V usage is TRBV30 and J usage is TRBJ2-7; the D gene is possibly TRBD1 (5 bases). The CDR3 spans 14 residues. Trimming took 4 bases from V and 2 from J, leaving 15 bases between them. The V gene's germline CDR1 is GTSNPN and CDR2 SVGIG (reference sequence). The CDR3 coding sequence is TGTGCCTGGACAAGACAGCATCCCCCCTACGAGCAGTACTTC. Translation: CAWTRQHPPYEQYF.

The rearrangement joins TRBV7-3 to TRBJ1-2; D is unresolved. V gave up 2 bases and J gave up 5 bases, with 12 bases separating them. The CDR3 is 14 residues long. CDR1 and CDR2 (germline): SGHTA, FQGTGA. The CDR3 loop is CASSLAAAEYGYTF. CDR3 bases: TGTGCCAGCAGCTTAGCAGCGGCCGAGTATGGCTACACCTTC.

This clone was seen only a few times. This chain joins TRBV28 and TRBJ2-3, with D maybe TRBD2 (7 bases). Germline V gene lookup returns CDR1 MDHEN and CDR2 SYDVKM. The CDR3 extends over 14 amino acids. V was cut by 11 bases and J by 5 bases, with 20 bases left in between. CDR3 DNA sequence: TGTGCCTTACGCGAGGGGGGGAGGCAAGATACGCAGTATTTT. Residues: CALREGGRQDTQYF.

The chain combines TRBV11-3 with TRBJ2-5; 14 positions match TRBD2. V lost 5 bases to trimming and J lost 3 bases; unmatched junction nucleotides: 2. The CDR3 runs 15 residues. In germline, CDR1 is SGHNT, CDR2 YENEEA. In DNA, the CDR3 is TGTGCCAGCAGCAGGGGACTAGCGGGGGAAGAGACCCAGTACTTC. It is translated as CASSRGLAGEETQYF.

This chain connects TRBV7-2 to TRBJ2-5, with 7 bases lining up with TRBD1. V was pared by 4 bases and J by 2 bases, with 7 bases of the junction left unmatched. The CDR3 covers 15 residues. Germline V gene lookup returns CDR1 SGHTA and CDR2 FQGNSA. CDR3 loop: CASSYRGGPQETQYF. In DNA, the CDR3 is TGTGCCAGCAGCTACAGGGGTGGCCCACAAGAGACCCAGTACTTC.

V and J are TRBV28 and TRBJ2-6; TRBD1 matches at 9 bases. The length of the CDR3 is 17 residues. CDR1 and CDR2 from the germline V gene are MDHEN and SYDVKM. V was clipped by 6 bases and J by 2 bases; unmatched bases: 8. CDR3 region: CASRPGQGWAGANVLTF. The CDR3 coding sequence is TGTGCCAGCAGACCGGGACAGGGATGGGCTGGGGCCAACGTCCTGACTTTC.

The V call is TRBV5-1, the J call TRBJ1-3, with 8 bases fitting TRBD1. In germline, CDR1 is SGHRS, CDR2 YFSETQ. V gave up 3 bases and J gave up 0 bases; unmatched junction bases: 8. The CDR3 has 17 amino acids. CDR3 nucleotides: TGCGCCAGCAGCTCCCCGACAGGGGCCAGCTCTGGAAACACCATATATTTT. Translated, it gives CASSSPTGASSGNTIYF.

The gene calls are TRBV7-6 and TRBJ2-3; 7 positions match TRBD2. The germline gives CDR1 SGHVS, CDR2 FNYEAQ. J gave up 6 bases and V 1 base, and 10 bases lay outside the gene matches. The CDR3 contains 16 residues. Written as DNA, the CDR3 is TGTGCCAGCAGCTTAGAAGGTAGCGGGCCCACGGATACGCAGTATTTT. Its translation: CASSLEGSGPTDTQYF.

The chain has TRBV29-1 and TRBJ1-2; perhaps TRBD1 as D (5 bases). Germline CDR1 and CDR2: SQVTM and ANQGSEA. V gave up 7 bases and J gave up 8 bases, with 17 bases separating them. This CDR3 is 12 amino acids long. CDR3 bases: TGCAGCGGCGAAATCGGGGGAAACGGCTACACCTTC. Translating it yields CSGEIGGNGYTF.

A remark on this clone: The same CDR3 arises from other DNA sequences in this sample as well. V is TRBV2 and J is TRBJ1-5, with D tentatively TRBD1 (5 bases). The CDR3 runs 16 residues. The V end lost 9 bases, the J end lost 0 bases, and 18 bases lay between the germline ends. From germline, CDR1 is SNHLY and CDR2 FYNNEI. CDR3 sequence: CARNNRQGDSNQPQHF. The CDR3 coding sequence is TGTGCCAGGAATAACCGGCAGGGTGATAGCAATCAGCCCCAGCATTTT.

The V and J genes are TRBV7-9 and TRBJ1-3; no definite D call. In germline, CDR1 is SEHNR, CDR2 FQNEAQ (reference sequence). This CDR3 has 14 amino acids. Trimming removed 3 bases at V and 0 bases at J, with 6 bases between. CDR3 bases: TGTGCCAGCAGCTTTTTCCGCTCTGGAAACACCATATATTTT. Its translation is CASSFFRSGNTIYF.

This chain links TRBV6-5 with TRBJ2-3, with D possibly TRBD1 on 5 matching bases. Germline CDR1 is MNHEY and CDR2 is SVGAGI. The CDR3 is 15 amino acids. V was pared by 5 bases and J by 3 bases, with 15 bases between. The CDR3 here is CASSLGQGITDTQYF. CDR3 sequence (DNA): TGTGCCAGCAGTCTAGGGCAGGGTATAACAGATACGCAGTATTTT.